This TCR beta chain was retrieved from a study of blood T cell repertoires in COVID-19. Libraries were prepared by immunoSEQ multiplex PCR; TCRdb keeps only in-frame clonotypes and omits some of them. Of approximately 200,000 clones in the sample, about nine tenths are singletons; the top ten hold roughly 2.6%. The CDR3 length is 14 residues. Trimming removed 0 bases at V and 5 bases at J, with 10 bases between. From germline, CDR1 is WNHNN and CDR2 SYGVQD (reference sequence). V usage is TRBV10-1 and J usage is TRBJ1-1; possible D gene TRBD1, 5 bases. Material for sequencing was peripheral blood. The TCR sequence derives from a woman aged 55-69 years with acute or convalescent COVID-19. The DNA for the CDR3 is TGCGCCAGCAGTGAGTCGAAGGGGTGGACTGAAGCTTTCTTT. Translating gives CASSESKGWTEAFF.